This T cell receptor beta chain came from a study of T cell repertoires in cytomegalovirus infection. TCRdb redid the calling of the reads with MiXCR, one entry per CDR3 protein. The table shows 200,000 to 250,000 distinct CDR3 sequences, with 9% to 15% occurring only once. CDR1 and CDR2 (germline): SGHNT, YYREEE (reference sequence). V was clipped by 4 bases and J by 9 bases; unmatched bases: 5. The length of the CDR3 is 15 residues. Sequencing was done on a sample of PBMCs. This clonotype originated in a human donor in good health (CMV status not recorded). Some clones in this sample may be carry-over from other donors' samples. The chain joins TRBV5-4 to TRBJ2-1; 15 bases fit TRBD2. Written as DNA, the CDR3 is TGTGCCAGCAGCAAGGGACTAGCGGGGGGAACTGAGCAGTTCTTC. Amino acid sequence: CASSKGLAGGTEQFF.